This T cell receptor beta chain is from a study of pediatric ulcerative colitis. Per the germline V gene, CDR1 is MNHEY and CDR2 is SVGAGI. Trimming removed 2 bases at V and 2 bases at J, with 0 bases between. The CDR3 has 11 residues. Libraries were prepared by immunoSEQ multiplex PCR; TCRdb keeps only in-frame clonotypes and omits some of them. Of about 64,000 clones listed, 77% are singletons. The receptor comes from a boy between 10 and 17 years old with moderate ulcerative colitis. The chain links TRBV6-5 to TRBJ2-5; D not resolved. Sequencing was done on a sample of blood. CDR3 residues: CASSYQETQYF. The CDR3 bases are TGTGCCAGCAGTTACCAAGAGACCCAGTACTTC.